This T cell receptor (beta chain) was sequenced for a study of T cell responses to AZD1222 COVID-19 vaccine. Study in general: Second doses were pooled across both intervals (about 4 or about 12 weeks).

General observations from the study: Clonal diversity was possibly underestimated; the donors were predominantly white British and more often female.

Profiled with immunoSEQ multiplex PCR; TCRdb holds only in-frame clones, not every one. The sample lists over 95,000 clones, over 75% occurring once. The count of this clone is one. Its antigen is not known. The length of the CDR3 is 13 residues. V was cut by 5 bases and J by 7 bases, with 11 bases left in between. Germline V gives CDR1 SEHNR, CDR2 FQNEAQ (reference sequence). This TCR came from an adult in good health. This chain joins TRBV7-9 and TRBJ2-2; the D is unclear. The specimen comprised peripheral blood, sampled on day 0 of AZD1222 vaccination. Here the CDR3 DNA reads TGTGCCAGCAGCCCCTACGGGCTCGGGGAGCTGTTTTTT. Residues: CASSPYGLGELFF. The whole variable domain, filled in from reference TRBV7-9 and TRBJ2-2, reads DTGVSQNPRHKITKRGQNVTFRCDPISEHNRLYWYRQTLGQGPEFLTYFQNEAQLEKSRLLSDRFSAERPKGSFSTLEIQRTEQGDSAMYLCASSPYGLGELFFGEGSRLTVL.